This T cell receptor beta chain was captured by sequencing in a study of T cells after yellow fever vaccination. V gave up 1 base and J gave up 4 bases; unmatched junction bases: 5. The CDR3 spans 15 residues. The germline CDR1 and CDR2 sequences are SGHDT and YYEEEE. TCRdb re-called the 5' RACE reads through MiXCR, storing one row per CDR3 protein. The table shows about 550,000 distinct CDR3 sequences, with less than 20% occurring only once. This TCR came from a man aged 25-45 years who received the YFV17D yellow fever vaccine. The rearrangement joins TRBV5-6 to TRBJ2-7, with 10 bases fitting TRBD2. Sequencing was performed on PBMCs, taken 15 days after the yellow fever booster vaccination. CDR3 sequence (DNA): TGTGCCAGCAGCTTGATGATAGCGGGAGGTTACGAGCAGTACTTC. This encodes CASSLMIAGGYEQYF.